The present entry profiles one T cell receptor beta chain with its context. One junction end does not reproduce the germline sequence, and a read error may be involved. The germline CDR1 and CDR2 sequences are SSHAT and FNYEAQ (reference sequence). The CDR3 length is 14 residues. The source of the sample is a study of blood T cell repertoires in COVID-19. In the original workflow: Scientists estimated how many nucleated cells there were by amplifying reference gene primers. The repertoire was sequenced with immunoSEQ multiplex PCR; TCRdb's copy has only in-frame clones and lacks some. V and J calls and clone size follow that table, whereas D and trimming were derived from the DNA. Among about 220,000 clones listed, around four fifths were seen once.

The TCR was taken from a woman aged 60-75 years who had recovered from COVID-19. The J gene is TRBJ2-3, the V gene TRBV7-7; 7 bases fit TRBD2. What was sequenced was peripheral blood. The CDR3 loop is CASSSGSGEDTQYF. The CDR3 region has the DNA TGTGCTAGCAGCTCGGGAAGCGGGGAAGATACGCAGTATTTT.